This TCR beta chain is drawn from a study of regulatory T cells in long-lasting Graves disease. Notes on the study in general: TCR diversity was lower in persistent Graves' patients (versus newly diagnosed ones). Relative to new patients (approximately 960), persistent patients exhibited greater sharing of public clonotypes (approximately 2,500).

With respect to this clonotype: The antigen remains unidentified.

As to time point: newly diagnosed GD, antithyroid drugs for less than 3 months. Scientists built the TCR library using RNA that was extracted from PBMCs. Both iRepertoire HTBI primers and Arm-PCR of CDR3 regions were used to build the TCR beta libraries. TCRdb reprocessed the multiplex PCR reads via MiXCR and lists one record per CDR3 protein. The table lists about 350,000 distinct CDR3 sequences, roughly 17% of them singletons, with 25% to 30% in the top ten. These data were likewise used in another study, on T cells in Graves' hyperthyroidism and ophthalmopathy. From that study: Uncontrolled infection, other autoimmune disease, pregnancy or lactation led to exclusion. TCR CDR3 underwent first-round RT-PCR with the HTBI primer set.

Sequencing was performed on peripheral blood mononuclear cells (PBMCs), taken at new diagnosis, from a patient treated with antithyroid drugs. This TCR was recovered from a man aged 35-49 years with Graves disease.

CDR3 DNA: TGTGCCAGCAGTTACTGGGGACTAGCGGGGGGTTCCCAAGAGACCCAGTACTTC. This encodes CASSYWGLAGGSQETQYF. The V call is TRBV6-2 or TRBV6-3, the J call TRBJ2-5; TRBD2 matches at 15 bases. The CDR3 consists of 18 residues. Germline CDR1 reads MNHEY; CDR2 reads SVGEGT. After removal of 1 base from V and 1 base from J, the junction contained 4 bases not matched to a gene.